This entry describes one T cell receptor beta chain. The data are from a study of cytomegalovirus exposure and HLA in healthy donors. A multiplex PCR was run with 60 Vbeta primers and 13 Jbeta primers. Profiling relied on immunoSEQ multiplex PCR, and the TCRdb table lists in-frame clones only, not all of them. Among almost 200,000 clones listed, around 80% were seen once. Material: PBMCs. This sequence was found in a woman aged 25 to 45 in good health and CMV-seropositive.

The CDR3 DNA reads as TGTGCCAGCAGCCCCCGATCGGGGGGGGCTATCGAGCAGTACTTC. Its translation is CASSPRSGGAIEQYF. J is TRBJ2-7 and V is TRBV6-1, with 8 bases aligning to TRBD2. Germline CDR1 reads MNHNS; CDR2 reads SASEGT. The CDR3 covers 15 residues. The ends lost 6 bases at V and 6 bases at J; junction bases unmatched: 13.